These 18 T cell receptor beta chains originate from one sample sequenced in a study of T cell changes during pregnancy in multiple sclerosis. Data came from immunoSEQ multiplex PCR; TCRdb stores just in-frame clones and leaves some out. The sample has around 43,000 clones; about 93% are singletons. The input for sequencing was CD8+ T cells from peripheral blood mononuclear cells, taken after pregnancy. Receptors were obtained from a female donor with multiple sclerosis, enrolled in a pregnancy study.

The chain combines TRBV29-1 with TRBJ2-1, with TRBD2 matching over 11 bases. With 3 bases clipped from V and 8 bases from J, the junction kept 12 bases outside the gene matches. CDR1 and CDR2 from the germline V gene are SQVTM and ANQGSEA. The CDR3 is made up of 16 amino acids. CDR3 loop: CSVDLVSGGAPDEQFF. The CDR3, as DNA: TGCAGCGTTGACTTAGTTAGCGGGGGGGCCCCCGATGAGCAGTTCTTC.

This chain links TRBV7-8 with TRBJ1-1, with D tentatively TRBD1 (5 bases). This CDR3 region has 16 residues. V was shortened by 1 base and J by 0 bases, with 12 bases between the two germline ends. Germline V gene lookup returns CDR1 SGHVS and CDR2 FQNEAQ. CDR3 coding DNA: TGTGCCAGCAGCTTAGTAGGGGCCCTAATGAACACTGAAGCTTTCTTT. It yields the protein CASSLVGALMNTEAFF.

This clone appeared a single time. V gene TRBV7-3 combines with J gene TRBJ2-3; no reliable D call. Germline V gene lookup returns CDR1 SGHTA and CDR2 FQGTGA. The V end lost 2 bases, the J end lost 4 bases, and 10 bases lay between the germline ends. The CDR3 length is 14 residues. The chain's CDR3 is CASSLSGSPDTQYF. The DNA of the CDR3 is TGTGCCAGCAGCTTATCGGGTAGCCCAGATACGCAGTATTTT.

The genes are TRBV7-8 and TRBJ2-5; TRBD2 agrees at 16 bases. Unmatched junction bases numbered 4, after V lost 4 bases and J lost 5 bases. The V gene's germline CDR1 is SGHVS and CDR2 FQNEAQ. CDR3 length: 16 residues. For the CDR3, the DNA is TGTGCCAGCAGCTCGGGACTAGCGGGAGGGCATGAGACCCAGTACTTC. It specifies CASSSGLAGGHETQYF.

The chain is built from TRBV7-3 and TRBJ1-4, with a tentative D call TRBD1 (6 bases). The CDR3 has 13 residues. The V gene lost 4 bases and the J gene lost 7 bases, with 10 bases spanning the gap. Germline CDR1 reads SGHTA; CDR2 reads FQGTGA. CDR3 bases: TGTGCCAGCAGCTCCCGGGACACTGAAAAACTGTTTTTT. Protein sequence: CASSSRDTEKLFF.

The chain uses TRBV5-1 and TRBJ1-4; no firm D call. The ends were cut back, 1 base at V and 5 bases at J, with 3 bases in the middle. From germline, CDR1 is SGHRS and CDR2 YFSETQ. The CDR3 runs 12 residues. In DNA, the CDR3 is TGCGCCAGCAGCTTGCCGAATGAAAAACTGTTTTTT. This gives the protein CASSLPNEKLFF.

The CDR3, as DNA: TGTGCCAGCAGCTATTCCGGGACTAGTACAGATACGCAGTATTTT. Its protein is CASSYSGTSTDTQYF. The chain has TRBV7-6 and TRBJ2-3, with 8 bases aligning to TRBD2. With V trimmed by 4 bases and J by 3 bases, 6 bases remained unmatched. Germline V gives CDR1 SGHVS, CDR2 FNYEAQ. CDR3 length: 15 amino acids.

The CDR3 reads CASSLSAGALIYNEQFF. The CDR3 nucleotides are TGTGCCAGCAGTTTATCTGCGGGAGCTCTTATCTACAATGAGCAGTTCTTC. This chain uses TRBV27 with TRBJ2-1; 7 bases are shared with TRBD2. After removal of 0 bases from V and 3 bases from J, the junction contained 8 bases not matched to a gene. The CDR3 extends over 17 amino acids. The germline V gene has CDR1 MNHEY and CDR2 SMNVEV (reference sequence).

This chain links TRBV6-6 with TRBJ1-4; D is perhaps TRBD1 (5 bases). V was shortened by 0 bases and J by 4 bases, with 9 bases between the two germline ends. The CDR3 loop spans 15 amino acids. Germline CDR1 MNHNY, CDR2 SVGAGI (reference sequence). The CDR3 DNA reads as TGTGCCAGCAGTTACTCGGGGGGACTTAATGAAAAACTGTTTTTT. This sequence encodes CASSYSGGLNEKLFF.

The J gene is TRBJ2-5, the V gene TRBV25-1; a possible D gene is TRBD2 (7 bases). Germline CDR1 and CDR2: MGHDK and SYGVNS. CDR3 length equals 15 residues. Trimming took off 1 base at V and 3 bases at J, with 12 bases between the two ends. The CDR3 nucleotides are TGTGCCAGCAGTGAATGGGGGGGGCTGGAAGAGACCCAGTACTTC. Its protein is CASSEWGGLEETQYF.

The chain joins TRBV9 to TRBJ2-3; D is possibly TRBD1 (5 bases). CDR3 size: 13 residues. Deletions cut 3 bases from V and 4 bases from J, with 9 bases between. CDR1 is SGDLS, CDR2 YYNGEE, per germline. The DNA of the CDR3 is TGTGCCAGCAGCGCGGTAGGGGCAGATACGCAGTATTTT. Translated: CASSAVGADTQYF.

This chain connects TRBV4-3 to TRBJ2-7; no definite D call. CDR1 is LGHNA, CDR2 YSLEER, per germline. Trimming took 4 bases from V and 0 from J, leaving 10 bases between them. The CDR3 spans 14 residues. For the CDR3, the DNA is TGCGCCAGCAGCCTTCGGGTGGACTCCTACGAGCAGTACTTC. Residues: CASSLRVDSYEQYF.

This clone appeared once. CDR3 residues: CASRYIQGFNTEAFF. The CDR3 DNA is TGTGCCAGCAGGTATATCCAGGGATTTAACACTGAAGCTTTCTTT. The chain links TRBV5-8 to TRBJ1-1; D perhaps matches TRBD1 (5 bases). Between the trimmed V and J ends, which lost 5 bases and 2 bases, there was a span of 16 bases. Germline CDR1 reads SGHTS; CDR2 reads YDEGEE. The CDR3 contains 15 residues.

The chain employs TRBV2 and TRBJ2-2; a weak D match, TRBD1 (7 bases). CDR1 and CDR2 (germline): SNHLY, FYNNEI. Trimming shortened V by 1 base and J by 4 bases, and 10 bases separated the two germline ends. This CDR3 is 15 amino acids long. CDR3 bases: TGTGCCAGCAGTGAAGGACAGGGAGGCACCGGGGAGCTGTTTTTT. This codes for CASSEGQGGTGELFF.

The gene calls are TRBV11-2 and TRBJ1-1, with D maybe TRBD1 (6 bases). CDR3 size: 14 residues. The V gene lost 3 bases and the J gene lost 9 bases, with 17 bases spanning the gap. The germline gives CDR1 SGHAT, CDR2 FQNNGV. The DNA for the CDR3 is TGTGCCAGCAGCTTGGGGACAACGAACCTGAAAGCTTTCTTT. It codes for CASSLGTTNLKAFF.

The chain employs TRBV28 and TRBJ2-5; TRBD1 aligns across 10 bases. The CDR3 covers 13 residues. J lost 6 bases, V lost 4 bases, and 2 bases had no gene match. The germline gives CDR1 MDHEN, CDR2 SYDVKM. Here the CDR3 reads CASSSDRGKTQYF. CDR3 sequence (DNA): TGTGCCAGCAGTTCGGACAGGGGGAAGACCCAGTACTTC.

The chain recombines TRBV5-5 with TRBJ1-5, with 7 positions matching TRBD1. V was clipped by 4 bases and J by 0 bases; unmatched bases: 10. The length of the CDR3 is 17 residues. Per germline, CDR1 SGHKS and CDR2 YYEKEE (reference sequence). Here the CDR3 reads CASSPGDRRDSNQPQHF. The CDR3 bases are TGTGCCAGCAGCCCCGGGGACAGACGGGATAGCAATCAGCCCCAGCATTTT.

The CDR3 DNA follows: TGTGCCACCTCGACAGGAAAGAGTTCCGGGGAGCTGTTTTTT. Amino acid sequence: CATSTGKSSGELFF. The genes are TRBV25-1 and TRBJ2-2; a possible D gene is TRBD1 (6 bases). Germline lookup yields CDR1 MGHDK and CDR2 SYGVNS. This CDR3 has 14 residues. The V end was cut by 10 bases, the J end by 6 bases, with 18 bases between.